Listed below are T cell receptor beta chains from one sample, sequenced in a study of tumor and adjacent non-tumor tissue in lung cancer. Each CDR3 protein gets one entry after TCRdb re-called the multiplex PCR reads with MiXCR. The sample comprises about 110,000 distinct CDR3 sequences, under 90% of which are singletons, and 22% rests with the top ten. The specimen was lung tumor tissue. These receptors all come from a man between 70 and 80 years old with non-small cell lung cancer. Both conserved end residues are part of each CDR3. A D gene is named only where the DNA matches it firmly. A clone size is listed for some rows: how often the clone was seen (once, few, many), or a class if it is expanded.

cdr3_length: 13; j_call: TRBJ1-2; v_call: TRBV29-1; d_call: -; clone_size: -; cdr3_nt: TGCAGCGTTCTATTGACGGGAGCCTATGGCTACACCTTC; cdr3_aa: CSVLLTGAYGYTF
cdr3_length: 14; j_call: TRBJ1-1; v_call: TRBV6-1; d_call: -; clone_size: -; cdr3_nt: TGCGCCAGCGGTGTCGGGGGTATAATCACTGAAGCTTTCTTT; cdr3_aa: CASGVGGIITEAFF
cdr3_length: 13; j_call: TRBJ2-3; v_call: TRBV29-1; d_call: -; clone_size: -; cdr3_nt: TGCGGCGTTACTGGGCAGGGTACAGATACGCAGTATTTT; cdr3_aa: CGVTGQGTDTQYF
cdr3_length: 16; j_call: TRBJ2-1; v_call: TRBV29-1; d_call: -; clone_size: -; cdr3_nt: TGCAGCGCTGTGCCGTATCAGAAGAGTGAAGTCAATGAGCAGTTCTTC; cdr3_aa: CSAVPYQKSEVNEQFF
cdr3_length: 16; j_call: TRBJ1-5; v_call: TRBV7-2; d_call: -; clone_size: -; cdr3_nt: TGTGCCAGTAGCTTATTCTTCGTGGAGAGCAATCAGCCCCAGCATTTT; cdr3_aa: CASSLFFVESNQPQHF
cdr3_length: 14; j_call: TRBJ2-2; v_call: TRBV7-9; d_call: -; clone_size: many; cdr3_nt: TGTGCCAGCAGCCCGCCGGGACAAACCGGGGAGCTGTTTTTT; cdr3_aa: CASSPPGQTGELFF
cdr3_length: 16; j_call: TRBJ2-3; v_call: TRBV11-3; d_call: -; clone_size: -; cdr3_nt: TGTGCCAGCAGCTTAGGAACATCGGGAGACCGTGATACGCAGTATTTT; cdr3_aa: CASSLGTSGDRDTQYF
cdr3_length: 13; j_call: TRBJ1-1; v_call: TRBV7-9; d_call: -; clone_size: -; cdr3_nt: TGTGCCAGCACCCAGAGGGTCAACACTGAAGCTTTCTTC; cdr3_aa: CASTQRVNTEAFF
cdr3_length: 15; j_call: TRBJ1-4; v_call: TRBV5-4; d_call: -; clone_size: -; cdr3_nt: TGTGGCAGCAGCGCCGGGACATTCACTAATGAAAAATTGCTTTTT; cdr3_aa: CGSSAGTFTNEKLLF
cdr3_length: 15; j_call: TRBJ1-2; v_call: TRBV20-1; d_call: TRBD1; clone_size: many; cdr3_nt: TGCAGTGCTAGCGTGGGACAGGGGGGAGTCTATGGCTACACCTTC; cdr3_aa: CSASVGQGGVYGYTF
cdr3_length: 14; j_call: TRBJ2-2; v_call: TRBV18; d_call: -; clone_size: -; cdr3_nt: TGTGCCAGCTCACCTCCAATGAACACCGAGGAGCTGTTTTTT; cdr3_aa: CASSPPMNTEELFF
cdr3_length: 18; j_call: TRBJ1-5; v_call: TRBV6-6; d_call: TRBD1; clone_size: -; cdr3_nt: TGTGCCAGTAGTTACTTCGGGTGGGGACAGAATAGCTATCAGCCCCAACATTTT; cdr3_aa: CASSYFGWGQNSYQPQHF
cdr3_length: 14; j_call: TRBJ2-5; v_call: TRBV11-3; d_call: -; clone_size: -; cdr3_nt: TGTGCCATCGCTTCCGGCCAGGGGCGGGAGACCCAGTACTTC; cdr3_aa: CAIASGQGRETQYF
cdr3_length: 17; j_call: TRBJ2-6; v_call: TRBV6-5; d_call: -; clone_size: -; cdr3_nt: -; cdr3_aa: CACSSGTVGSGANVPTF
cdr3_length: 17; j_call: TRBJ1-2; v_call: TRBV4-3; d_call: -; clone_size: -; cdr3_nt: TGCGCCAGCTGCCAAGACAGGCGACCTTACTTCAACTTTGGCTACACCTTC; cdr3_aa: CASCQDRRPYFNFGYTF
cdr3_length: 12; j_call: TRBJ1-3; v_call: TRBV5-8; d_call: -; clone_size: many; cdr3_nt: TGTGCCAGCAGCTTGAGTGGAAACACCATATATTTT; cdr3_aa: CASSLSGNTIYF
cdr3_length: 15; j_call: TRBJ2-7; v_call: TRBV5-1; d_call: -; clone_size: -; cdr3_nt: TGCGCCAGCAGCTCCGACGGGCTTCCTCGCTACGAGCAGTACTTC; cdr3_aa: CASSSDGLPRYEQYF
cdr3_length: 14; j_call: TRBJ2-1; v_call: TRBV29-1; d_call: TRBD2; clone_size: once; cdr3_nt: TGCAGCGTTGGGACTAGCACATCCTACAATGAGCAGCCCTTC; cdr3_aa: CSVGTSTSYNEQPF
cdr3_length: 17; j_call: TRBJ2-5; v_call: TRBV4-2; d_call: TRBD1; clone_size: -; cdr3_nt: TGTGTCAGCAGCCAAGCAACCGGGACAGGGCTGGGGGAGACCCAGTACTTC; cdr3_aa: CVSSQATGTGLGETQYF
cdr3_length: 14; j_call: TRBJ2-3; v_call: TRBV11-2; d_call: -; clone_size: once; cdr3_nt: TGTGCCAGCAGCTTCGGTATTGGTCCGGATACGCAGTATTTT; cdr3_aa: CASSFGIGPDTQYF
cdr3_length: 15; j_call: TRBJ2-7; v_call: TRBV11-3; d_call: -; clone_size: -; cdr3_nt: TGTGCCTACAGCTTAACGGGGCTTTTTTCCTACGAGCAGTACTTC; cdr3_aa: CAYSLTGLFSYEQYF
cdr3_length: 16; j_call: TRBJ2-3; v_call: TRBV4-2; d_call: -; clone_size: -; cdr3_nt: TGTGCCAGCAGCCAAGCTCCAGGAAGCGTTGCAGATACGCATTATTTT; cdr3_aa: CASSQAPGSVADTHYF
cdr3_length: 13; j_call: TRBJ1-2; v_call: TRBV10-2; d_call: -; clone_size: -; cdr3_nt: TGCGCCAGCAGTGAGTTTATAGATGGTGGCTACACCTTC; cdr3_aa: CASSEFIDGGYTF
cdr3_length: 12; j_call: TRBJ1-2; v_call: TRBV29-1; d_call: -; clone_size: -; cdr3_nt: -; cdr3_aa: CSGDATSYGCTF
cdr3_length: 14; j_call: TRBJ2-2; v_call: TRBV11-2; d_call: -; clone_size: -; cdr3_nt: TGTGCCAGCATCTCCCCAGACTACACCGGGGTGCTGTTATTT; cdr3_aa: CASISPDYTGVLLF
cdr3_length: 13; j_call: TRBJ1-5; v_call: TRBV7-8; d_call: -; clone_size: -; cdr3_nt: TGTGCCCTCAGCTTAAGGGGCAATCAGCCCCAGCATTTT; cdr3_aa: CALSLRGNQPQHF
cdr3_length: 14; j_call: TRBJ1-1; v_call: TRBV5-5; d_call: -; clone_size: -; cdr3_nt: TGTGCCAGCAACTCGGACATCACGAACACTGAAACTTTCTTT; cdr3_aa: CASNSDITNTETFF
cdr3_length: 14; j_call: TRBJ1-2; v_call: TRBV10-1; d_call: TRBD1; clone_size: -; cdr3_nt: TGCGCCAGCGGTCCCGGGACAGGGGGCGAAGGCTGCACCTTC; cdr3_aa: CASGPGTGGEGCTF
cdr3_length: 16; j_call: TRBJ2-1; v_call: TRBV11-1; d_call: TRBD1; clone_size: -; cdr3_nt: TGTGCCAGGAGCCCCCGGCTGGGACAGGGGCCACATGAGCAACTCTTC; cdr3_aa: CARSPRLGQGPHEQLF
cdr3_length: 17; j_call: TRBJ2-7; v_call: TRBV10-3; d_call: TRBD2; clone_size: -; cdr3_nt: TGTGTCATCAGGGGGACTAGCGGGAGACCTTCATCGTACGAGCAGTACTTC; cdr3_aa: CVIRGTSGRPSSYEQYF
cdr3_length: 13; j_call: TRBJ2-7; v_call: TRBV12-3/TRBV12-4; d_call: -; clone_size: -; cdr3_nt: TGTGATAGCAGTCCCCCGGACTCCTACGAGCAGTACTTC; cdr3_aa: CDSSPPDSYEQYF
cdr3_length: 15; j_call: TRBJ2-6; v_call: TRBV5-1; d_call: -; clone_size: -; cdr3_nt: -; cdr3_aa: CASILDGHGANVLTF
cdr3_length: 16; j_call: TRBJ2-3; v_call: TRBV28; d_call: TRBD2; clone_size: once; cdr3_nt: TGTGCCAGCAGGTGTGCGATGGGACTAGGCACAGATACGCAGTATTTT; cdr3_aa: CASRCAMGLGTDTQYF
cdr3_length: 17; j_call: TRBJ1-6; v_call: TRBV4-1; d_call: -; clone_size: few; cdr3_nt: TGCGCCAGCAGCCATGCCGTCATTAGCTCCTATAATTCACCCCTTCACTTT; cdr3_aa: CASSHAVISSYNSPLHF
cdr3_length: 11; j_call: TRBJ2-7; v_call: TRBV11-2; d_call: -; clone_size: few; cdr3_nt: TGTGCCAGCAGCTTAGGCCTCGGGCAGTACTTC; cdr3_aa: CASSLGLGQYF
cdr3_length: 17; j_call: TRBJ1-5; v_call: TRBV6-2/TRBV6-3; d_call: TRBD1; clone_size: -; cdr3_nt: TGTGCCAGCAGTTACTGCCCAGGGGGGGATTTCAATCAGCCCCAGCATTTT; cdr3_aa: CASSYCPGGDFNQPQHF
cdr3_length: 14; j_call: TRBJ2-1; v_call: TRBV12-3/TRBV12-4; d_call: TRBD2; clone_size: -; cdr3_nt: TGTGCGAGTAGTCAAGCGGGGGGCTCGGATGAGCAGTTCTTC; cdr3_aa: CASSQAGGSDEQFF
cdr3_length: 16; j_call: TRBJ2-7; v_call: TRBV4-1; d_call: -; clone_size: -; cdr3_nt: TGCGCCGGCAGCCGGACACTAGTGGGAGAGGGGGGCGAGCAGTACTTC; cdr3_aa: CAGSRTLVGEGGEQYF
cdr3_length: 17; j_call: TRBJ2-7; v_call: TRBV6-6; d_call: -; clone_size: -; cdr3_nt: TGTGCCAGCAGTTATGGGTATGGAGATTACCGCAACTACGAGCAGTACTTC; cdr3_aa: CASSYGYGDYRNYEQYF
cdr3_length: 15; j_call: TRBJ1-2; v_call: TRBV4-2; d_call: TRBD1; clone_size: -; cdr3_nt: TGCGCCAGGAGCCAAGAAACCAGGGGGCAGCGGAGCTACACCTTC; cdr3_aa: CARSQETRGQRSYTF
cdr3_length: 17; j_call: TRBJ2-1; v_call: TRBV5-1; d_call: -; clone_size: once; cdr3_nt: TGCGCCAGCAGACGCAATAGGGGGGGGGGCCGATTTGATGAGCAGTTCTTC; cdr3_aa: CASRRNRGGGRFDEQFF
cdr3_length: 14; j_call: TRBJ2-7; v_call: TRBV20-1; d_call: -; clone_size: many; cdr3_nt: TGCAGTGCTAGTGGAGGACGGTCCCCTTACGAGCAGTACTTC; cdr3_aa: CSASGGRSPYEQYF
cdr3_length: 15; j_call: TRBJ2-3; v_call: TRBV11-3; d_call: -; clone_size: -; cdr3_nt: TGTGCCAGTACCCGTCGGGAAGTAAGCACAGATACGTTATATTTT; cdr3_aa: CASTRREVSTDTLYF
cdr3_length: 13; j_call: TRBJ1-1; v_call: TRBV11-2; d_call: -; clone_size: -; cdr3_nt: TGTGCCGGCAGACATCTTTCAGGGACTGAAGCTTTATTT; cdr3_aa: CAGRHLSGTEALF
cdr3_length: 14; j_call: TRBJ2-5; v_call: TRBV12-3/TRBV12-4; d_call: TRBD1; clone_size: once; cdr3_nt: TGTGTCAGCTGTTCGGACAGGGGCCAAGAGACCCAATACTTC; cdr3_aa: CVSCSDRGQETQYF
cdr3_length: 12; j_call: TRBJ2-1; v_call: TRBV12-3/TRBV12-4; d_call: TRBD2; clone_size: -; cdr3_nt: TGTGCCAGCAGTTGGCGGGGGAACGATCAGTTCTTC; cdr3_aa: CASSWRGNDQFF
cdr3_length: 16; j_call: TRBJ2-3; v_call: TRBV4-3; d_call: TRBD2; clone_size: -; cdr3_nt: TGTGCCAGCAGCCGAGATCTAGCGGGAGGGCCAGATACGCAGTATTTT; cdr3_aa: CASSRDLAGGPDTQYF
cdr3_length: 17; j_call: TRBJ2-1; v_call: TRBV11-3; d_call: -; clone_size: -; cdr3_nt: TGTACCAGCAGCCTCCTAGGGACTGGCGGGGGCTACAATGAGCACTTCTTC; cdr3_aa: CTSSLLGTGGGYNEHFF